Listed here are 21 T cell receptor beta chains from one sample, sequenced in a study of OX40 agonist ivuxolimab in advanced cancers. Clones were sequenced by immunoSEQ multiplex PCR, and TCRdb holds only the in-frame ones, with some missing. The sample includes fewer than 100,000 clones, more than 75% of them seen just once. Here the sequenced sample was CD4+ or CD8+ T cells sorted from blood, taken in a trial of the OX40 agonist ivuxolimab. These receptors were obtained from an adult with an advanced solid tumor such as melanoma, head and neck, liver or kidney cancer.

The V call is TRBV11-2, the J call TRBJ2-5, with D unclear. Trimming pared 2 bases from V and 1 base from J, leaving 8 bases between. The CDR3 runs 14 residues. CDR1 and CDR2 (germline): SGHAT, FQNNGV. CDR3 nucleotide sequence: TGTGCCAGCAGCTTAACGAATTTCCAAGAGACCCAGTACTTC. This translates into CASSLTNFQETQYF.

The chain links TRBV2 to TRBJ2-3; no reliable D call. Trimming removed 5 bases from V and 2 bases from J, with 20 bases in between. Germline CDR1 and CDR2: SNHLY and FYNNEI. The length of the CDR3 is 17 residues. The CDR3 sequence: CASSYPTYAAYTDTQYF. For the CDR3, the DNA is TGTGCCAGCAGTTACCCAACCTACGCGGCCTACACAGATACGCAGTATTTT. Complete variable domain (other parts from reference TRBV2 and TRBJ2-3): EPEVTQTPSHQVTQMGQEVILRCVPISNHLYFYWYRQILGQKVEFLVSFYNNEISEKSEIFDDQFSVERPDGSNFTLKIRSTKLEDSAMYFCASSYPTYAAYTDTQYFGPGTRLTVL.

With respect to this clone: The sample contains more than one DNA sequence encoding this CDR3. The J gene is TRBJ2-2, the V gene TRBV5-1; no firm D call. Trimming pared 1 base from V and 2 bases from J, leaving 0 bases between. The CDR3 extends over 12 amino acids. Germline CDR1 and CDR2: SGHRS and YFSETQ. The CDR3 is CASSLNTGELFF. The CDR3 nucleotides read TGCGCCAGCAGCTTGAACACCGGGGAGCTGTTTTTT.

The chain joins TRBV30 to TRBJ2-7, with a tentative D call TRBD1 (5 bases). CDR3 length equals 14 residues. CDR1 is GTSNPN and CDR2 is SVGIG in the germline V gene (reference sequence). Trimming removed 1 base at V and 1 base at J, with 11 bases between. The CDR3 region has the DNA TGTGCCTGGAGTGGCAGGGATGGGTCCTACGAGCAGTACTTC. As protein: CAWSGRDGSYEQYF.

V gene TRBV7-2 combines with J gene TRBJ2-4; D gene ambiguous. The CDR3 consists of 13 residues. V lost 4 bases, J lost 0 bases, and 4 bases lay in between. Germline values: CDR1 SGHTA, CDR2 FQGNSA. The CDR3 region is CASSSQAKNIQYF. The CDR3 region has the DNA TGTGCCAGCAGCTCCCAAGCCAAAAACATTCAGTACTTC.

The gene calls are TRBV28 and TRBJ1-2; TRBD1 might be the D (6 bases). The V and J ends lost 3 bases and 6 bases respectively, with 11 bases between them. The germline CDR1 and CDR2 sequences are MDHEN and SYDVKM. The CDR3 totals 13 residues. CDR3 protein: CASSLGGGDGYTF. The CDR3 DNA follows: TGTGCCAGCAGTTTGGGAGGGGGTGATGGCTACACCTTC.

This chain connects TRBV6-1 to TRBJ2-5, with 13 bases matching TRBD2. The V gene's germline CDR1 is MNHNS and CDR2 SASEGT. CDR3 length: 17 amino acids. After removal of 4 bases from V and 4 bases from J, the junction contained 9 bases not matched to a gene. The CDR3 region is CASSGTSGSVGIETQYF. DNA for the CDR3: TGTGCCAGCAGTGGGACTAGCGGGAGTGTGGGGATAGAGACCCAGTACTTC.

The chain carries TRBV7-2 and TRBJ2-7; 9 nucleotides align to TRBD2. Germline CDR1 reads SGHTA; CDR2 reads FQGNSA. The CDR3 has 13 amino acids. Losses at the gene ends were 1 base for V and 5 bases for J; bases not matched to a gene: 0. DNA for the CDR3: TGTGCCAGCAGCTTAGTAGCGGGAGACGAGCAGTACTTC. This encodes CASSLVAGDEQYF.

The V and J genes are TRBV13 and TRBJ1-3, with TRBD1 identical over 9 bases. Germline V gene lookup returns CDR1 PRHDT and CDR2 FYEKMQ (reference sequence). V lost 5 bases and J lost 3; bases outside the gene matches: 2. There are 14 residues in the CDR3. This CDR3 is CASSPDRGGNTIYF. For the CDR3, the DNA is TGTGCCAGCAGCCCGGACAGGGGTGGAAACACCATATATTTT.

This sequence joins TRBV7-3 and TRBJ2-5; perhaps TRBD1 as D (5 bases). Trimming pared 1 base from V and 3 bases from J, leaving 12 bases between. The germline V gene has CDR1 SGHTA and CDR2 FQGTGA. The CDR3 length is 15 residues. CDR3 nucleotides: TGTGCCAGCAGCTTAAACGGACACACCGAAGAGACCCAGTACTTC. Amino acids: CASSLNGHTEETQYF.

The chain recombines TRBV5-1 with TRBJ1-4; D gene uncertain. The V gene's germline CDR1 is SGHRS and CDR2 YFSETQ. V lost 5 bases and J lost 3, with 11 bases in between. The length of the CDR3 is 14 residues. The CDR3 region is CASSKDFSNEKLFF. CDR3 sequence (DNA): TGCGCCAGCAGTAAGGACTTCTCTAATGAAAAACTGTTTTTT.

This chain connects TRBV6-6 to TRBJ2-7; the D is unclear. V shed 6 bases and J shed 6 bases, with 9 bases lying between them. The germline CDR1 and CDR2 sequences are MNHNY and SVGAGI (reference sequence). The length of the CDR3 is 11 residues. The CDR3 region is CASSLRAEQYF. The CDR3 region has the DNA TGTGCCAGCAGCCTCCGGGCCGAGCAGTACTTC.

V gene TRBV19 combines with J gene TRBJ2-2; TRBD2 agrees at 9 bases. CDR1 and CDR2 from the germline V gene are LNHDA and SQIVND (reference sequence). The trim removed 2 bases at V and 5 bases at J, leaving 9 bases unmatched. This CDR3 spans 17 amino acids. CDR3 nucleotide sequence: TGTGCCAGTAGTATAAGGTTCTGGCGGGAGGGTACCGGGGAGCTGTTTTTT. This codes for CASSIRFWREGTGELFF.

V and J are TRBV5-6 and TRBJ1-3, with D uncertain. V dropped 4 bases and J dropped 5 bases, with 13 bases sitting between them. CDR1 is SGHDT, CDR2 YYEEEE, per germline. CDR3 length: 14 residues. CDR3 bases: TGTGCCAGCAGCAAAAATATGATCAGAAACACCATATATTTT. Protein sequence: CASSKNMIRNTIYF.

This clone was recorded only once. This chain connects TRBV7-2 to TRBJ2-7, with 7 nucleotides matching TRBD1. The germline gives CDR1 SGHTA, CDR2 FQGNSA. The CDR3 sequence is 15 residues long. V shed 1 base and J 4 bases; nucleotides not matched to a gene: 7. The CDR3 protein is CASSLGDRTQYEQYF. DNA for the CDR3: TGTGCCAGCAGCTTAGGGGACAGAACCCAATACGAGCAGTACTTC.

CDR3: CASSQDFGSPYGYTF. The CDR3 bases are TGTGCCAGCAGCCAAGATTTCGGCAGCCCCTATGGCTACACCTTC. The chain links TRBV4-2 to TRBJ1-2; no definite D call. Per the germline V gene, CDR1 is LGHNA and CDR2 is YNFKEQ. Trimming stripped 0 bases from V and 4 bases from J, with 12 bases between. The CDR3 length is 15 residues.

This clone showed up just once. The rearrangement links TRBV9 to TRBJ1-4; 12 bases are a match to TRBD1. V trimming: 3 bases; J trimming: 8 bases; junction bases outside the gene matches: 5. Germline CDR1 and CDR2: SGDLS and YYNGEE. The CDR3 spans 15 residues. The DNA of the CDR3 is TGTGCCAGCAGCGCTGGAGGGACAGGGGGCGAAAAACTGTTTTTT. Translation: CASSAGGTGGEKLFF.

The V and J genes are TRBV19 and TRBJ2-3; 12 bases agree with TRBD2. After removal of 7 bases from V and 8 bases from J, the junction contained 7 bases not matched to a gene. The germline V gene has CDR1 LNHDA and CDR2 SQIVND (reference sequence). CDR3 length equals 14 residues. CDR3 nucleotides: TGTGCCAGTAAACTAGCGGGAGGAGGGATTACGCAGTATTTT. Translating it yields CASKLAGGGITQYF.

The CDR3 DNA reads TGTGCCAGCAGCTTTCAGGGTAGCAACGAGCAGTACTTC. Translating gives CASSFQGSNEQYF. The rearrangement links TRBV5-5 to TRBJ2-7; TRBD1 is a possible D gene (5 bases). Trimming took 2 bases from V and 5 from J, leaving 11 bases between them. This CDR3 spans 13 amino acids. From germline, CDR1 is SGHKS and CDR2 YYEKEE (reference sequence).

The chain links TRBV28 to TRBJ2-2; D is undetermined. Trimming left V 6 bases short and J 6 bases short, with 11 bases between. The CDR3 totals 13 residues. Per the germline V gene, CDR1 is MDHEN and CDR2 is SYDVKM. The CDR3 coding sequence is TGTGCCAGCAGCTCGCTAGAGGCCGGGGAGCTGTTTTTT. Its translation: CASSSLEAGELFF.

The CDR3 DNA reads as TGTGCCAGCACCTTCCCGAGGAGCATGAACACTGAAGCTTTCTTT. As protein: CASTFPRSMNTEAFF. The V call is TRBV7-6, the J call TRBJ1-1; D ambiguous. The CDR3 runs to 15 residues. Germline CDR1 and CDR2: SGHVS and FNYEAQ. V lost 7 bases to trimming and J lost 0 bases, with 15 bases between them.